This T cell receptor (beta chain) was documented in a study of T cells in Graves' hyperthyroidism and ophthalmopathy. Study in general: Upon initial diagnosis and before any treatment, peripheral blood was collected. Study-level results: Blood also held most thyroid clonotypes expanded beyond 0.001. A median 6.5 months before onset, the model predicted ophthalmopathy.

Note on this clonotype: What it binds is unknown.

From RNA transcripts, TCR beta CDR3 regions were amplified. When the TCR CDR3 underwent first-round RT-PCR, the HTBI primer set was used. Using its own MiXCR run on the multiplex PCR reads, TCRdb lists one record per CDR3 protein. The sample contains 300,000 to 500,000 distinct CDR3 sequences, around 14% of which appear only once. CDR1 and CDR2 (germline): SQVTM, ANQGSEA. J lost 4 bases, V lost 0 bases, and 7 bases had no gene match. The CDR3 has 15 residues. Sequencing used blood. The TCR originated in a young woman with Graves' hyperthyroidism. The rearrangement joins TRBV29-1 to TRBJ2-7; 9 bases map to TRBD2. The CDR3 DNA reads as TGCAGCGTTGAAGAGGCTAGCGGGACGGAATACGAGCAGTACTTC. Its protein is CSVEEASGTEYEQYF.